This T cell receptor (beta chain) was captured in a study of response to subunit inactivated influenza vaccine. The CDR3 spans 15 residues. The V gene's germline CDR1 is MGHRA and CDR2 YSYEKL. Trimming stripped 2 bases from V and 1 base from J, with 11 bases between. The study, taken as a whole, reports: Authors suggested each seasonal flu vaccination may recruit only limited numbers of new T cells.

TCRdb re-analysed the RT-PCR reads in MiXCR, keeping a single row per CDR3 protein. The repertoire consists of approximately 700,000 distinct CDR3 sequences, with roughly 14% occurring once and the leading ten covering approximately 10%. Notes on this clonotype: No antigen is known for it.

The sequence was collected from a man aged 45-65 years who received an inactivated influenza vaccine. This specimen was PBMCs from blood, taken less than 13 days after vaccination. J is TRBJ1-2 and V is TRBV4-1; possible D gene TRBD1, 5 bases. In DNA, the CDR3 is TGCGCCAGCAGCCAACAGGAAGACAGTAACTATGGCTACACCTTC. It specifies CASSQQEDSNYGYTF.